A single sample gave rise to the 30 T cell receptor beta chains below, sequenced in a study of blood T cells in healthy people across ages. The authors ran a second PCR of roughly 7 to 11 cycles using a sample-barcoded 5' primer and a J-beta primer mix. One entry per CDR3 protein results from TCRdb running MiXCR on the 5' RACE reads. The sample shows approximately 580,000 distinct CDR3 sequences, 24% of them seen only once. The same sample was also used in a study of T cells of mothers and their children.

Sequences were obtained from blood. The origin of the receptors is a boy younger than 18 in good health.

V and J are TRBV7-8 and TRBJ2-3; 11 bases are a match to TRBD2. V was pared by 0 bases and J by 6 bases, with 5 bases of the junction left unmatched. This CDR3 spans 16 amino acids. From germline, CDR1 is SGHVS and CDR2 FQNEAQ. The CDR3 loop is CASSLAHSGGGDTQYF. CDR3 DNA: TGTGCCAGCAGCTTAGCGCATAGCGGGGGGGGGGATACGCAGTATTTT.

The rearrangement links TRBV7-2 to TRBJ2-5; TRBD1 aligns across 8 bases. Germline assignment: CDR1 SGHTA and CDR2 FQGNSA. There are 15 residues in the CDR3. V gave up 2 bases and J gave up 5 bases; unmatched junction bases: 7. CDR3 sequence (DNA): TGTGCCAGCAGCTTACGTTTCAGGGGGCGGGAGACCCAGTACTTC. This codes for CASSLRFRGRETQYF.

The chain is built from TRBV7-9 and TRBJ2-5, with D possibly matching TRBD2 (6 bases). Gene TRBJ2-7 matches the end of the DNA better, so the J call may be wrong. Germline CDR1 reads SEHNR; CDR2 reads FQNEAQ (reference sequence). The length of the CDR3 is 19 residues. CDR3 bases: TGTGCCAGCAGCTTAGCACCTCGGCGGGGAGGTGATTGGTCCTACGAGCAGTACTTC. It encodes CASSLAPRRGGDWSYEQYF.

The chain has TRBV29-1 and TRBJ2-3; D is ambiguous. V was cut by 5 bases and J by 1 base, with 7 bases left in between. The CDR3 sequence is 12 residues long. Germline lookup yields CDR1 SQVTM and CDR2 ANQGSEA. CDR3 residues: CSVLFGTDTQYF. The CDR3 DNA sequence: TGCAGCGTTTTATTTGGCACAGATACGCAGTATTTT.

This clonotype has a handful of counts. The V and J genes are TRBV15 and TRBJ2-5; TRBD2 matches 12 bases. Germline CDR1 is LNHNV and CDR2 is YYDKDF (reference sequence). V gave up 4 bases and J gave up 2 bases; unmatched junction bases: 2. This CDR3 region has 15 residues. CDR3 nucleotides: TGTGCCACCAGCACCGGACTAGCGGGACAAGAGACCCAGTACTTC. This codes for CATSTGLAGQETQYF.

The V gene is TRBV20-1, the J gene TRBJ2-5; 7 nucleotides align to TRBD2. The length of the CDR3 is 16 residues. V was pared by 3 bases and J by 0 bases, with 10 bases of the junction left unmatched. Per the germline V gene, CDR1 is DFQATT and CDR2 is SNEGSKA (reference sequence). CDR3 in DNA: TGCAGTGCTAGGGCGATTTTAGGGAGGGACCAAGAGACCCAGTACTTC. This gives the protein CSARAILGRDQETQYF.

This clonotype occurred a few times. The chain carries TRBV12-3 or TRBV12-4 and TRBJ1-2; tentatively, D is TRBD1 (6 bases). CDR3 length: 15 amino acids. The V end was cut by 6 bases, the J end by 0 bases, with 14 bases between. The CDR3 reads CASSPRTASNYGYTF. The CDR3 region has the DNA TGTGCCAGCAGCCCCCGGACAGCGTCTAACTATGGCTACACCTTC.

DNA of the CDR3: TGTGCCAGCAGCTTAGTTTCTAGCGGGATACAAGAGACCCAGTACTTC. Translation gives CASSLVSSGIQETQYF. This chain uses TRBV7-2 with TRBJ2-5; 9 bases are shared with TRBD2. The CDR3 runs 16 residues. The germline V gene encodes CDR1 SGHTA and CDR2 FQGNSA. V lost 1 base and J lost 2; bases outside the gene matches: 5. Variable domain in full (rest from reference TRBV7-2 and TRBJ2-5): GAGVSQSPSNKVTEKGKDVELRCDPISGHTALYWYRQSLGQGLEFLIYFQGNSAPDKSGLPSDRFSAERTGGSVSTLTIQRTQQEDSAVYLCASSLVSSGIQETQYFGPGTRLLVL.

The chain uses TRBV19 and TRBJ1-2, with TRBD1 identical over 7 bases. The length of the CDR3 is 13 residues. Looked up from germline, CDR1 is LNHDA and CDR2 is SQIVND (reference sequence). The ends lost 10 bases at V and 5 bases at J; junction bases unmatched: 10. The chain's CDR3 is CATQGGLDYGYTF. The CDR3 region has the DNA TGTGCCACCCAGGGGGGTCTTGATTATGGCTACACCTTC.

This clonotype was detected only a few times. The rearrangement joins TRBV9 to TRBJ2-1; D remains ambiguous. Between the trimmed V and J ends, which lost 2 bases and 5 bases, there was a span of 14 bases. Germline lookup yields CDR1 SGDLS and CDR2 YYNGEE. The CDR3 is 15 residues long. CDR3 amino acids: CASSVEGSVNNEQFF. The CDR3 DNA follows: TGTGCCAGCAGCGTCGAAGGGTCGGTGAACAATGAGCAGTTCTTC.

The sample holds a few counts of this clonotype. This chain connects TRBV7-8 to TRBJ1-2, with D maybe TRBD1 (6 bases). CDR1 and CDR2 (germline): SGHVS, FQNEAQ. V was pared by 4 bases and J by 8 bases, with 14 bases between. There are 13 residues in the CDR3. The CDR3 nucleotides are TGTGCCAGCAGCTCGCAACAGGGTGGCGGCTACACCTTC. This gives the protein CASSSQQGGGYTF.

The V and J genes are TRBV6-1 and TRBJ1-5; D call uncertain. Germline V CDR1 and CDR2: MNHNS, SASEGT. The CDR3 extends over 16 amino acids. V was clipped by 8 bases and J by 3 bases, with 20 bases between them. This CDR3 is CASRPARRSNNQPQHF. DNA for the CDR3: TGTGCCAGCCGCCCCGCAAGACGTAGTAACAATCAGCCCCAGCATTTT.

V gene TRBV5-1 combines with J gene TRBJ1-2; 8 positions match TRBD1. V gave up 0 bases and J gave up 8 bases; unmatched junction bases: 3. The CDR3 extends over 13 amino acids. The germline V gene encodes CDR1 SGHRS and CDR2 YFSETQ. The CDR3, as DNA: TGCGCCAGCAGCTTGGGACAGGGGCGAGGCTACACCTTC. This sequence encodes CASSLGQGRGYTF.

This chain uses TRBV25-1 with TRBJ1-2; no firm D call. V dropped 2 bases and J dropped 3 bases, with 19 bases sitting between them. The germline gives CDR1 MGHDK, CDR2 SYGVNS. The CDR3 runs to 17 residues. The CDR3 loop reads CASSESPGHPEDYGYTF. The CDR3 coding sequence is TGTGCCAGCAGTGAAAGCCCGGGCCACCCGGAAGACTATGGCTACACCTTC.

This clonotype was detected ten times or more. This chain joins TRBV2 and TRBJ1-2; D might be TRBD1 (6 bases). The V end was cut by 4 bases, the J end by 8 bases, with 14 bases between. Germline loops: CDR1 SNHLY, CDR2 FYNNEI. The CDR3 contains 13 residues. DNA of the CDR3: TGTGCCAGCAGTGGGGGCAGGGACAAAGGCTACACCTTC. Amino acids: CASSGGRDKGYTF.

The J gene is TRBJ1-1, the V gene TRBV19; D may be TRBD1 (5 bases). V shed 4 bases and J shed 4 bases, with 10 bases lying between them. The germline gives CDR1 LNHDA, CDR2 SQIVND (reference sequence). This CDR3 is 13 amino acids long. The CDR3: CASSTGLVTEAFF. The CDR3 bases are TGTGCCAGTAGTACAGGGTTGGTCACTGAAGCTTTCTTT.

This clonotype was picked up a small number of times. CDR3 amino acids: CATSGIRDRDVNEQFF. The CDR3 DNA follows: TGTGCCACCAGTGGTATCCGGGACAGGGATGTTAATGAGCAGTTCTTC. The V and J genes are TRBV24-1 and TRBJ2-1; 9 bases line up with TRBD1. Germline V CDR1 and CDR2: KGHDR, SFDVKD. With V trimmed by 5 bases and J by 7 bases, 11 bases remained unmatched. The CDR3 consists of 16 residues.

V is TRBV12-3 or TRBV12-4 and J is TRBJ2-6; D could derive from TRBD1 or TRBD2 (5 bases each). The CDR3 runs 14 residues. V gave up 6 bases and J gave up 0 bases, with 6 bases separating them. CDR3 residues: CASSGTSGANVLTF. The CDR3 DNA sequence: TGTGCCAGCAGCGGGACCTCTGGGGCCAACGTCCTGACTTTC.

This clonotype appeared a single time. The chain employs TRBV28 and TRBJ2-6; D might be TRBD1 (6 bases). The V end was cut by 6 bases, the J end by 0 bases, with 15 bases between. This CDR3 spans 17 amino acids. Germline lookup yields CDR1 MDHEN and CDR2 SYDVKM. The CDR3 region has the DNA TGTGCCAGCAGGGTCCCGACAGGTTTCTCTGGGGCCAACGTCCTGACTTTC. This sequence encodes CASRVPTGFSGANVLTF.

This chain links TRBV7-9 with TRBJ2-5; D unresolved. Germline loops: CDR1 SEHNR, CDR2 FQNEAQ (reference sequence). The CDR3 is 15 residues long. With 5 bases removed from V and 1 base from J, the gap between germline ends came to 14 bases. The CDR3 DNA reads TGTGCCAGCAGCCCCTCTATGAGCTTCCAAGAGACCCAGTACTTC. This gives the protein CASSPSMSFQETQYF.

In its sample, this clonotype was seen once. J is TRBJ1-5 and V is TRBV7-2; tentatively, D is TRBD1 (5 bases). V was clipped by 0 bases and J by 6 bases, with 15 bases between them. The CDR3 is 16 residues long. CDR1 and CDR2 from the germline V gene are SGHTA and FQGNSA. The CDR3 spells CASSLAAGQISQPQHF. The CDR3 DNA follows: TGTGCCAGCAGCTTAGCGGCAGGGCAAATTAGTCAGCCCCAGCATTTT.

This clonotype has a handful of counts. The V gene is TRBV4-1, the J gene TRBJ1-1; 8 bases fit TRBD1. Germline V gives CDR1 MGHRA, CDR2 YSYEKL. Germline trimming cut 2 bases from V and 6 bases from J; bases unmatched to any gene: 5. This CDR3 spans 14 amino acids. CDR3 sequence reads: CASSQTDRASEAFF. In nucleotides, the CDR3 is TGCGCCAGCAGCCAAACGGACAGGGCGTCTGAAGCTTTCTTT.

The chain has TRBV4-3 and TRBJ2-2, with 8 bases aligning to TRBD1. The ends lost 3 bases at V and 8 bases at J; junction bases unmatched: 14. The CDR3 loop spans 17 amino acids. CDR1 and CDR2 (germline): LGHNA, YSLEER. The CDR3 DNA follows: TGCGCCAGCAGCCACAAACCCCAGGGGGCATCGGAGGGGGAGCTGTTTTTT. It is translated as CASSHKPQGASEGELFF.

On this clonotype: At one boundary the junction diverges from the germline segment, which might be a read error. V gene TRBV5-5 combines with J gene TRBJ2-7, with D possibly TRBD2 on 6 matching bases. Germline V gives CDR1 SGHKS, CDR2 YYEKEE (reference sequence). CDR3 size: 14 residues. The CDR3 loop reads CTSSLRTGVYEQYF. The CDR3 nucleotides read TGTACCAGCAGCTTGAGAACGGGAGTATATGAGCAGTACTTC.

This clonotype was counted only a few times. The rearrangement uses TRBV5-4 and TRBJ2-1; 8 bases are a match to TRBD1. Per the germline V gene, CDR1 is SGHNT and CDR2 is YYREEE (reference sequence). This CDR3 has 15 amino acids. Trimming took 3 bases from V and 2 from J; bases not matched to a gene: 4. CDR3 in amino acids: CASSYSGGAYNEQFF. The DNA for the CDR3 is TGTGCCAGCAGCTACTCAGGGGGCGCCTACAATGAGCAGTTCTTC.

J is TRBJ1-1 and V is TRBV20-1; D is ambiguous. The CDR3 length is 13 residues. V lost 0 bases to trimming and J lost 3 bases, with 8 bases between them. Per the germline V gene, CDR1 is DFQATT and CDR2 is SNEGSKA (reference sequence). In DNA, the CDR3 is TGCAGTGCTAGAGATTTGGGGTACACTGAAGCTTTCTTT. Its protein is CSARDLGYTEAFF.

V gene TRBV11-2 combines with J gene TRBJ2-5; D is unclear. Germline-derived CDR1 and CDR2 are SGHAT and FQNNGV. The CDR3 totals 14 residues. Trimming shortened V by 1 base and J by 1 base, and 7 bases separated the two germline ends. CDR3 in DNA: TGTGCCAGCAGCTTAGCTCAGAGCCAAGAGACCCAGTACTTC. As protein: CASSLAQSQETQYF. Full variable domain (missing parts from reference TRBV11-2 and TRBJ2-5): EAGVAQSPRYKIIEKRQSVAFWCNPISGHATLYWYQQILGQGPKLLIQFQNNGVVDDSQLPKDRFSAERLKGVDSTLKIQPAKLEDSAVYLCASSLAQSQETQYFGPGTRLLVL.

The rearrangement joins TRBV7-2 to TRBJ2-5; D is perhaps TRBD1 or TRBD2 (5 bases each). The last part of the DNA fits TRBJ2-7 better; the J call may be wrong. From germline, CDR1 is SGHTA and CDR2 FQGNSA. CDR3 size: 15 residues. CDR3: CASRLGADFSYEQYF. CDR3 in DNA: TGTGCCAGTAGGTTAGGGGCGGACTTTTCCTACGAGCAGTACTTC.

The sample holds a few counts of this clonotype. The chain combines TRBV9 with TRBJ1-2; the match to TRBD1 covers 7 bases. The CDR3 consists of 15 residues. The germline gives CDR1 SGDLS, CDR2 YYNGEE. Losses at the gene ends were 0 bases for V and 4 bases for J; bases not matched to a gene: 6. The CDR3 spells CASSVGGQSIYGYTF. In nucleotides, the CDR3 is TGTGCCAGCAGCGTAGGGGGACAGAGTATCTATGGCTACACCTTC.

The V gene is TRBV28, the J gene TRBJ2-6; TRBD1 agrees at 8 bases. This CDR3 has 16 amino acids. V trimming: 11 bases; J trimming: 1 base; junction bases outside the gene matches: 10. Germline assignment: CDR1 MDHEN and CDR2 SYDVKM. CDR3 loop: CAAWGTGLSGANVLTF. In DNA, the CDR3 is TGTGCCGCTTGGGGGACAGGTCTGTCTGGGGCCAACGTCCTGACTTTC.